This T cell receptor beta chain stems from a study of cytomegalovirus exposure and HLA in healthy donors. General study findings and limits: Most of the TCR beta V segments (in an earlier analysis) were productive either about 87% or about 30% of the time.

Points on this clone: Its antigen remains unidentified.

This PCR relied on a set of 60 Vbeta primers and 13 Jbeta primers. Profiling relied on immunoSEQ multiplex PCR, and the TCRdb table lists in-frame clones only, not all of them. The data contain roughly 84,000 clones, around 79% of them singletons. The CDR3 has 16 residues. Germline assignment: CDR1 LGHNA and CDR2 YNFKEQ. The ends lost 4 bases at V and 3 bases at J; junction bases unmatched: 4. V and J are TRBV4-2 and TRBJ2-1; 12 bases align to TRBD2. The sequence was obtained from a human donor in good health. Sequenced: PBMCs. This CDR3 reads CASSPQTSGSYNEQFF. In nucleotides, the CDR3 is TGTGCCAGCAGCCCCCAGACTAGCGGGAGCTACAATGAGCAGTTCTTC.